What follows is one T cell receptor beta chain and its context. The record originates from a study of T cells after somatic rescue of genetic block. Sequencing was performed with immunoSEQ multiplex PCR; in TCRdb, only in-frame clones are kept and a portion is missing. The table includes about 88,000 clones, 85% to 90% detected once. With V trimmed by 7 bases and J by 5 bases, 7 bases remained unmatched. CDR1 is SQVTM and CDR2 is ANQGSEA in the germline V gene. The CDR3 is 12 residues long. The clonotype was recovered from a woman under 30. The rearrangement links TRBV29-1 to TRBJ2-5; 7 bases align to TRBD2. What was sequenced was peripheral blood mononuclear cells (PBMCs). Written as DNA, the CDR3 is TGCAGCGCCCGGGACTACCGGGAGACCCAGTACTTC. This sequence encodes CSARDYRETQYF.